These T cell receptor beta chains were read from a single sample in a study of beta chain features in type 1 diabetes. The data were produced by immunoSEQ multiplex PCR, yet TCRdb's version contains in-frame clones alone and is incomplete. The sample shows 550,000 to 850,000 clones, around 15% of them seen only once. Sequencing used naive CD4+ T cells from blood. The receptors shown here come from a man aged 18-30 years with type 1 diabetes. Each CDR3 is given without its conserved first and last residue. The D gene is left open where the match is weak.

v_call	j_call	d_call	cdr3_aa
TRBV12-5	TRBJ2-2	NA	ASCEGTPGELF
TRBV11-3	TRBJ1-3	NA	ASSTRAADTIY
TRBV7-9	TRBJ1-2	TRBD1	ASSPRTGANYGYT
TRBV29-1	TRBJ1-2	NA	SVEGVGRDNYGYT
TRBV19	TRBJ2-7	NA	ASSIGPLGYEQY
TRBV5-1	TRBJ1-4	NA	ASSLAGQSNEKLF
TRBV15	TRBJ1-5	NA	ATSREKNQPQH
TRBV6-5	TRBJ1-2	NA	ASSRMIAGDDGYT
TRBV2	TRBJ1-2	NA	ASSRDSGRHT
TRBV6-1	TRBJ1-5	NA	ASTSRVSSNQPQH
TRBV7-3	TRBJ1-2	NA	ASSPLARFNYGYT
TRBV5-1	TRBJ1-1	NA	ASSLDQNTEAF
TRBV2	TRBJ2-3	TRBD1	ASSRDRGTDTQY
TRBV19	TRBJ2-7	TRBD1	ASSMGRGLNEQY
TRBV14	TRBJ1-1	TRBD1	ASSQRTGETF
TRBV10-3	TRBJ2-2	NA	AIRAERIGELF
TRBV25-1	TRBJ2-7	NA	ASRGGSYEQY
TRBV18	TRBJ2-7	NA	ASSPPSGSYEQY
TRBV29-1	NA	NA	SVESAYEQY
TRBV7-7	TRBJ2-1	TRBD2	ASSAAGTSYMGRQF
TRBV5-1	TRBJ2-3	TRBD1	ASYSFPGQGSDTQY
TRBV27	TRBJ2-1	NA	ASSLSLSSLGSYNEQF
TRBV11-2	TRBJ2-7	NA	ASSLGAGLTYEQY
TRBV19	TRBJ1-2	TRBD1	ASTSPLDRADYGYT
TRBV5-1	TRBJ2-3	NA	ASSLATSGTDTQY
TRBV28	TRBJ2-7	NA	ASRDSLWGNYEQY
TRBV7-9	TRBJ2-5	NA	ASSLRASLLETQY
TRBV29-1	TRBJ1-4	NA	SVEDPGRVELF
TRBV6-5	TRBJ2-3	NA	ASTEGGTDTQY